This note documents a single TCR beta chain sequence. Its specificity is not known. The source of the sample is a study of identical twins. TCRdb used MiXCR to reprocess the 5' RACE reads, holding one entry per CDR3 protein. The sample has fewer than 500,000 distinct CDR3 sequences, around an eighth seen once; the top ten hold 0.8% to 1%. CDR1 SGHTA and CDR2 FQGNSA come from the germline V gene. The CDR3 consists of 14 residues. V lost 7 bases and J 7 bases, leaving 17 bases between the germline ends. Every sampled donor was Caucasian and healthy. Overall study results and limits: Zero-insertion analyses could be partly confounded by invariant MAIT and iNKT cells. Less excess twin sharing appeared in beta out-of-frame sequences.

These data are also associated with another study on yellow fever vaccine responses in identical twins.

Sequencing was carried out using CD4+ T cells sorted from blood. The receptor was isolated from a woman between 18 and 29 years old in good health. The chain joins TRBV7-2 to TRBJ2-1; D is unresolved. The DNA for the CDR3 is TGTGCCAGCACCGAAAGACCTGGCGGTAATGAGCAGTTCTTC. It is translated as CASTERPGGNEQFF.